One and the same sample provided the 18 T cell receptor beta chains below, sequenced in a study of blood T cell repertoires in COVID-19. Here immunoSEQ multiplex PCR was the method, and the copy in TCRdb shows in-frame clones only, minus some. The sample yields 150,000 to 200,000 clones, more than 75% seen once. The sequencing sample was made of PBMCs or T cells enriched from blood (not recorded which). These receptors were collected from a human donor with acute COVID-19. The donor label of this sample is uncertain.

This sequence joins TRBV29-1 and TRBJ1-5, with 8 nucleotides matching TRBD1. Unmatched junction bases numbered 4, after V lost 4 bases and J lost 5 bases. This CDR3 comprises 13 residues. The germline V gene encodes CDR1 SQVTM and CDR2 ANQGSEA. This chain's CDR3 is CSVGDRRDQPQHF. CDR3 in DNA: TGCAGCGTTGGGGACAGGAGGGATCAGCCCCAGCATTTT.

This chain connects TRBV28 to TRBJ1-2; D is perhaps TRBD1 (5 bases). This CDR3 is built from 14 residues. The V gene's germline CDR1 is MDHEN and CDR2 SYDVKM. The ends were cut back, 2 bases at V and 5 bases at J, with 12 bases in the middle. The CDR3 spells CASSLVGVGYGYTF. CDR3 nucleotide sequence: TGTGCCAGCAGTTTAGTAGGGGTAGGGTATGGCTACACCTTC.

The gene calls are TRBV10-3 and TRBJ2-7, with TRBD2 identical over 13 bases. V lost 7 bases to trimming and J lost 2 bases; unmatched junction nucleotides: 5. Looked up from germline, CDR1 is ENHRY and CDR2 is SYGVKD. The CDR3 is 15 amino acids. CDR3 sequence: CAIKGLAGVTYEQYF. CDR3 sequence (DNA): TGTGCCATCAAAGGACTAGCGGGGGTTACCTACGAGCAGTACTTC.

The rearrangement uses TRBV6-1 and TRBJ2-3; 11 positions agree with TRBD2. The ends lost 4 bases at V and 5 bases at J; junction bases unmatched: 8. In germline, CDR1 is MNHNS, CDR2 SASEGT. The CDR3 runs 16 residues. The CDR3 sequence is CASSALAGGPGDTQYF. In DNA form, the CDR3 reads TGTGCCAGCAGTGCCTTAGCGGGGGGGCCGGGAGATACGCAGTATTTT.

The CDR3 DNA sequence: TGTGCCTGGAGCCTAGGGCAGGGATCGAGGGATACGCAGTATTTT. Amino acids: CAWSLGQGSRDTQYF. The rearrangement joins TRBV30 to TRBJ2-3, with D possibly matching TRBD1 (5 bases). V lost 3 bases and J 6 bases, leaving 19 bases between the germline ends. In germline, CDR1 is GTSNPN, CDR2 SVGIG (reference sequence). The CDR3 totals 15 residues.

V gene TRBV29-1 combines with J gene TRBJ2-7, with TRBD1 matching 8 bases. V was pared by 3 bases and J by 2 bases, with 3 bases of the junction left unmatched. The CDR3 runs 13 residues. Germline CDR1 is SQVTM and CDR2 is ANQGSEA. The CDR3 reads CSVEGQVPYEQYF. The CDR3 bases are TGCAGCGTTGAGGGACAGGTCCCCTACGAGCAGTACTTC.

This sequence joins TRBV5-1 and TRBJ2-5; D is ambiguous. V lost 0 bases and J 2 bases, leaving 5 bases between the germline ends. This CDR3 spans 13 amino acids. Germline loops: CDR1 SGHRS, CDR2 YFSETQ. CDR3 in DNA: TGCGCCAGCAGCTTGGGCGTACAAGAGACCCAGTACTTC. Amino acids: CASSLGVQETQYF.

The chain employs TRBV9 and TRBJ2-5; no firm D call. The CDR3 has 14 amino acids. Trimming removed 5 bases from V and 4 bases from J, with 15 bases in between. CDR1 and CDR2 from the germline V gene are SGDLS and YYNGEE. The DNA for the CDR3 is TGTGCCAGCAGTTACCTCGATCGGTCAGAGACCCAGTACTTC. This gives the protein CASSYLDRSETQYF. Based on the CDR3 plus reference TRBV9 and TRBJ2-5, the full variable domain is DSGVTQTPKHLITATGQRVTLRCSPRSGDLSVYWYQQSLDQGLQFLIQYYNGEERAKGNILERFSAQQFPDLHSELNLSSLELGDSALYFCASSYLDRSETQYFGPGTRLLVL.

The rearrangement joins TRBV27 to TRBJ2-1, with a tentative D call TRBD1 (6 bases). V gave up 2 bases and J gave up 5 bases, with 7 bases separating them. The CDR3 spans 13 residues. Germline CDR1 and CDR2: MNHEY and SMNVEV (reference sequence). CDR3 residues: CASSLRGNNEQFF. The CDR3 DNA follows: TGTGCCAGCAGTTTAAGGGGGAACAATGAGCAGTTCTTC.

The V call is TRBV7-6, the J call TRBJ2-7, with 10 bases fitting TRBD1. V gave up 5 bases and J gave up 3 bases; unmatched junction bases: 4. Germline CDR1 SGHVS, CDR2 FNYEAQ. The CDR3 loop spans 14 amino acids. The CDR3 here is CASSPGTGDYEQYF. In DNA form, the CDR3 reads TGTGCCAGCAGCCCCGGGACAGGGGACTACGAGCAGTACTTC.

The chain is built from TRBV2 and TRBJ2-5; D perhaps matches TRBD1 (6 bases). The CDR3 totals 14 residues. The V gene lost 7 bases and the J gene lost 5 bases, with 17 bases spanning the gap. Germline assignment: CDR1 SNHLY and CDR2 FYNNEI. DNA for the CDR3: TGTGCCAGCACCAAAGGCCGGCAGGGGGAGACCCAGTACTTC. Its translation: CASTKGRQGETQYF.

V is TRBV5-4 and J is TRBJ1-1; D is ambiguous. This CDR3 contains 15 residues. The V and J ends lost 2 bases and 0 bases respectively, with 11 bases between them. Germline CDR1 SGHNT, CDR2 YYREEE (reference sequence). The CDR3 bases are TGTGCCAGCAGCTTCTTCGGGGTCGTGAACACTGAAGCTTTCTTT. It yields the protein CASSFFGVVNTEAFF.

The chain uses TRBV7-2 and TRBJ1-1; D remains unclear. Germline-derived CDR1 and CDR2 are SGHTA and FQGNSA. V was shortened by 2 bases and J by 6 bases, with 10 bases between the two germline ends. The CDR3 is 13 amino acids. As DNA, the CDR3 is TGTGCCAGCAGCTTATTACGGGAGTCTGAAGCTTTCTTT. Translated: CASSLLRESEAFF.

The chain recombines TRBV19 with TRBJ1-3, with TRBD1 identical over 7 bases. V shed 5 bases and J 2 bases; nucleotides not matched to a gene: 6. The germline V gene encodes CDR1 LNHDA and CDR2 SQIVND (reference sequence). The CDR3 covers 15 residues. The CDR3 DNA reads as TGTGCCAGTAGTGCGCCGACAGGGCCTGGAAACACCATATATTTT. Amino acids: CASSAPTGPGNTIYF. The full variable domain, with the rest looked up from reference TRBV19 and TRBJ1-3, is DGGITQSPKYLFRKEGQNVTLSCEQNLNHDAMYWYRQDPGQGLRLIYYSQIVNDFQKGDIAEGYSVSREKKESFPLTVTSAQKNPTAFYLCASSAPTGPGNTIYFGEGSWLTVV.

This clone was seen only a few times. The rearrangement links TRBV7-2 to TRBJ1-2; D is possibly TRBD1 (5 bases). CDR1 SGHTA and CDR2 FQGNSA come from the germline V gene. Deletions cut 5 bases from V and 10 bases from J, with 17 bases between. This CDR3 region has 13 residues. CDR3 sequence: CASSPGEVQAYTF. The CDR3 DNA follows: TGTGCCAGCAGCCCCGGGGAGGTACAGGCCTACACCTTC.

CDR3: CASSDRGQFADTQYF. The CDR3 DNA reads TGTGCCAGCAGTGACCGGGGACAGTTCGCAGATACGCAGTATTTT. The rearrangement uses TRBV6-4 and TRBJ2-3, with TRBD1 identical over 7 bases. The CDR3 has 15 amino acids. CDR1 MRHNA and CDR2 SNTAGT come from the germline V gene. The trim removed 2 bases at V and 4 bases at J, leaving 6 bases unmatched.

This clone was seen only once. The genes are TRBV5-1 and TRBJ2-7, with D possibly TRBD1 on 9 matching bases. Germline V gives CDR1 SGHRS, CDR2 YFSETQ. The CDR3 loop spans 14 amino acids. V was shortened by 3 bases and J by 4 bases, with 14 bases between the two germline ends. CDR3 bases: TGCGCCAGCAGCTCGGGAGGGACAGGGTACGAGCAGTACTTC. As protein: CASSSGGTGYEQYF. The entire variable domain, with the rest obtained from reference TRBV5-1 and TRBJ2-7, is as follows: KAGVTQTPRYLIKTRGQQVTLSCSPISGHRSVSWYQQTPGQGLQFLFEYFSETQRNKGNFPGRFSGRQFSNSRSEMNVSTLELGDSALYLCASSSGGTGYEQYFGPGTRLTVT.

The CDR3: CASSPRLVSSGNTIYF. As DNA, the CDR3 is TGTGCCAGCAGCCCCAGACTAGTATCCTCTGGAAACACCATATATTTT. The rearrangement uses TRBV4-2 and TRBJ1-3; D not resolved. Trimming shortened V by 4 bases and J by 0 bases, and 13 bases separated the two germline ends. The germline CDR1 and CDR2 sequences are LGHNA and YNFKEQ. CDR3 length equals 16 residues.